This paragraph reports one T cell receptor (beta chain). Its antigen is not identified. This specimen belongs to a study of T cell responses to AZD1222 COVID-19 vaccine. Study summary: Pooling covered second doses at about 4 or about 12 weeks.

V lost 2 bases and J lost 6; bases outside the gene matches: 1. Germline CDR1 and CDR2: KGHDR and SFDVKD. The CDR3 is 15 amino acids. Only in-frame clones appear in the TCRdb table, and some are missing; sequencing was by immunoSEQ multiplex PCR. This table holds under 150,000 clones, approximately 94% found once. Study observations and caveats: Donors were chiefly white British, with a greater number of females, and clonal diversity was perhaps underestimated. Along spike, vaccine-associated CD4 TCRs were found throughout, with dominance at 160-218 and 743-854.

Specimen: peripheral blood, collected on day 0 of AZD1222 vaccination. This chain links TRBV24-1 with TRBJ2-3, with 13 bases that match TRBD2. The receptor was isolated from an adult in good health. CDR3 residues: CATSDSTSGGDTQYF. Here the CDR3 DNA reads TGTGCCACCAGTGATTCGACTAGCGGGGGGGATACGCAGTATTTT.